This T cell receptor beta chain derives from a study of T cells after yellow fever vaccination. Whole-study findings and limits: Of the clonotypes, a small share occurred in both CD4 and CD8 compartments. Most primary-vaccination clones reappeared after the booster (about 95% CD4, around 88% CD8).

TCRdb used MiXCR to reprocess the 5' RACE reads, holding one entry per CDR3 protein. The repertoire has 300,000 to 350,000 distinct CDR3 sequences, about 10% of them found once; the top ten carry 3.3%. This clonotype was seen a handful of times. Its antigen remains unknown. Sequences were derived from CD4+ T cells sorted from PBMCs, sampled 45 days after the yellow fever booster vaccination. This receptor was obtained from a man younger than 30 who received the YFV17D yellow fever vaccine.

Here the CDR3 DNA reads TGTGCCAGCAGCCAAGATGAGGGCCAGTCACTTGGCTACACCTTC. Amino acids: CASSQDEGQSLGYTF. The chain has TRBV4-2 and TRBJ1-2; no firm D call. V was cut by 0 bases and J by 7 bases, with 15 bases left in between. The germline V gene has CDR1 LGHNA and CDR2 YNFKEQ. The CDR3 contains 15 residues.